Included here is one T cell receptor beta chain sequence, with context. What it binds is not known. The sample belongs to a study of cytomegalovirus exposure and HLA in healthy donors. This CDR3 spans 15 amino acids. The germline V and J ends were trimmed by 6 bases and 1 base, with 13 bases remaining between them. Per germline, CDR1 MDHEN and CDR2 SYDVKM. Overall study findings and caveats: Upon later analysis, TCR association rates were observed to vary by HLA locus, being highest for DRB1 and lowest for HLA-C. A later analysis linked a missense variant in DCLRE1C to the trimming of TCR beta V and J genes.

Amplification used 60 Vbeta primers and 13 Jbeta primers. Data came from immunoSEQ multiplex PCR; TCRdb stores just in-frame clones and leaves some out. This sample has nearly 100,000 clones, with approximately 9% found just once. This TCR came from a man aged 45-65 years in good health and CMV-seropositive. Source material: PBMCs. J is TRBJ1-5 and V is TRBV28, with D tentatively TRBD1 (6 bases). The CDR3 spells CASRRRGLSNQPQHF. The DNA of the CDR3 is TGTGCCAGCAGACGCAGGGGATTGAGCAATCAGCCCCAGCATTTT. The full variable domain, with the rest looked up from reference TRBV28 and TRBJ1-5, is DVKVTQSSRYLVKRTGEKVFLECVQDMDHENMFWYRQDPGLGLRLIYFSYDVKMKEKGDIPEGYSVSREKKERFSLILESASTNQTSMYLCASRRRGLSNQPQHFGDGTRLSIL.